This record concerns one T cell receptor (beta chain) sequence. Antigen: not known. Assay used: immunoSEQ multiplex PCR; TCRdb lists only in-frame clones, some missing. The sample has about 49,000 clones, about 80% seen once; the top ten hold around 29%. Germline CDR1 is SEHNR and CDR2 is FQNEAQ (reference sequence). The CDR3 totals 14 residues. V was pared by 1 base and J by 3 bases, with 6 bases between. The data are from a study of radiation and T cells in renal cell carcinoma. Whole-study findings and limits: In blood, top tumor clones expanded by 2 weeks, shrinking by 4. Without pretreatment biopsies, baseline tumor clonotype presence was undetermined.

Time point given: baseline pretreatment blood. Regarding treatment: 15 Gy SBRT to primary tumor, nephrectomy 4 weeks later. Blood was sampled at baseline, 2 weeks and 4 weeks after SBRT. The chain couples TRBV7-9 to TRBJ1-4; D ambiguous. Material: blood, obtained from a patient whose treatment included radiotherapy and nephrectomy. The TCR was taken from a woman between 70 and 85 years old with renal cell carcinoma. The CDR3: CASSLGRSNEKLFF. DNA for the CDR3: TGTGCCAGCAGCTTAGGACGGTCTAATGAAAAACTGTTTTTT.